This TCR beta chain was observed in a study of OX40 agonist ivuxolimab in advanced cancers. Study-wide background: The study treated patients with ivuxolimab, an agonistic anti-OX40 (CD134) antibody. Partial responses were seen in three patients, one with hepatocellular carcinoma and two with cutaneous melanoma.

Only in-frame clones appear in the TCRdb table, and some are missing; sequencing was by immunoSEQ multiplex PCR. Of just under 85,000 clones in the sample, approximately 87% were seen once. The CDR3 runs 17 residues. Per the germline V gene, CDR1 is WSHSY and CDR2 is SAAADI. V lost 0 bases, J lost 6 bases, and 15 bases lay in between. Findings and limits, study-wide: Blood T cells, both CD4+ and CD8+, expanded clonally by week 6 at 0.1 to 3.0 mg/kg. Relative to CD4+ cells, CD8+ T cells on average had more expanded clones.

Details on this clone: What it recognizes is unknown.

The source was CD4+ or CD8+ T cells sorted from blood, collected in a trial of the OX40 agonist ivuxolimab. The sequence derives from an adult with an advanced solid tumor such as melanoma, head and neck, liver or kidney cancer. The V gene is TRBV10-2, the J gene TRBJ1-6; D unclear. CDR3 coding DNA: TGCGCCAGCAGTGAGTCGAGAGCTCAGTTCATTAATTCACCCCTCCACTTT. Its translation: CASSESRAQFINSPLHF.